This T cell receptor (beta chain) originates from a study of blood T cell repertoires in COVID-19 (dated by TCRdb to the early 2020s). Some background on the complete study: Samples covering the acute and convalescent phases of COVID-19 were provided by collaborators in the United States, Italy and Spain. The prospective study material was composed of cDNA or gDNA derived from T cells, B-cell-depleted T cells, or PBMCs. The dataset comprised deeply sampled blood TCRbeta repertoires from subjects exposed to, actively infected with, or recovered from COVID-19. The repertoires were released in a freely available public database intended as a resource for research on the immune response to SARS-CoV-2. The samples were drawn from the first 160 participants of the ongoing ImmuneRACE study and from 950 to 1,500 subjects provided by 6 global collaborators. A de-identified subject ID, COVID-19 status, age in years and sex were almost always included in the sample metadata. HLA class I and class II types, where available, came from metadata supplied by the sample provider rather than from assay-based typing.

The germline V gene (reference sequence) gives CDR1 as MNHEY and CDR2 as SMNVEV. The CDR3 numbers 16 residues from cysteine through phenylalanine. The sequence is cut down to CDR3 DNA, 48 bases in frame from base 1. V was cut back by 5 bases and J by 5 bases, leaving a gap of 16 bases between them. The full study reports these points: The amount of clinical and demographic metadata varied by source and participant and was provided uncurated.

Concerning this clone: Its antigen has not been determined. One base away there is no much larger clone; base qualities are not given.

TCRbeta CDR3 regions were amplified from genomic DNA using the immunoSEQ Assay, a bias-controlled multiplex PCR. Per the source publication's procedure: The number of nucleated cells in each sample was estimated from the amplification of reference gene primers within the assay. To quantify the absolute abundance of each unique TCRbeta CDR3 rearrangement, sequence reads were collapsed and filtered. For each sample, productive Simpson clonality was calculated as the square root of Simpson's diversity index across productive rearrangements. Here the immuneACCESS table is served through TCRdb, limited to in-frame sequences with V and J called. Missing clones are a known gap in these copies; in checked studies unresolved V genes cover under half, and the rest lacks a known reason. V and J calls and clone size are copied from that table; D and trimming were computed from the DNA. This sample holds roughly 150,000 clones; more than 75% were observed only once. Roughly 5.3% of the sample is in the top ten clones.

One collaborating source in Seattle enrolled patients during active infection and followed them longitudinally through the course of disease. The collaborating institutions used their own protocols to collect whole blood in K2EDTA tubes. For TCRbeta analysis, collaborator samples were shipped as frozen whole blood, as isolated PBMCs, or as DNA extracted from either sample type. This receptor was identified in a man aged 18 to 29 with COVID-19, enrolled during active disease. Material for sequencing was peripheral blood. The chain is made from TRBV27 and TRBJ1-6; the D gene cannot be named for sure. The DNA sequence follows: TGTGCCAGCAGTCCCGGGGTGGCAGCGCATAATTCACCCCTCCACTTT. Translated, this is CASSPGVAAHNSPLHF.